What follows are 29 T cell receptor beta chains derived from one specimen sequenced in a study of T cell responses to AZD1222 COVID-19 vaccine. Some clones are missing from TCRdb's copy, which holds only in-frame ones; the method was immunoSEQ multiplex PCR. The sample lists 65,000 to 95,000 clones, about 91% occurring once. Sequences were derived from peripheral blood, sampled on day 0 of MenACWY control vaccination. These receptors all come from an adult in good health.

The chain couples TRBV14 to TRBJ2-7, with a tentative D call TRBD1 (6 bases). Between the trimmed V and J ends, which lost 3 bases and 4 bases, there was a span of 7 bases. CDR1 and CDR2 from the germline V gene are SGHDN and FVKESK. This CDR3 spans 12 amino acids. The CDR3 sequence is CASSQTGYEQYF. CDR3 coding DNA: TGTGCCAGCAGCCAGACAGGTTACGAGCAGTACTTC.

The chain recombines TRBV19 with TRBJ2-3; 11 bases agree with TRBD2. The CDR3 runs 14 residues. The germline gives CDR1 LNHDA, CDR2 SQIVND (reference sequence). The J segment lost 3 bases and the V segment lost 10 bases, leaving 6 bases of the junction unmatched. CDR3 residues: CATSGLAETDTQYF. CDR3 DNA: TGTGCCACCTCGGGACTAGCGGAGACAGATACGCAGTATTTT.

V usage is TRBV20-1 and J usage is TRBJ2-1, with 10 bases identical to TRBD2. V shed 5 bases, J shed 6 bases, and the junction held 7 bases outside the gene matches. The CDR3 length is 14 residues. The germline CDR1 and CDR2 sequences are DFQATT and SNEGSKA (reference sequence). The CDR3 DNA is TGCAGTGCTGGTGGACTAGCGGCTCCCAATGAGCAGTTCTTC. It encodes CSAGGLAAPNEQFF.

The chain uses TRBV10-2 and TRBJ1-1; D uncertain. This CDR3 spans 12 amino acids. Germline assignment: CDR1 WSHSY and CDR2 SAAADI. Deletions cut 4 bases from V and 5 bases from J, with 8 bases between. The CDR3 spells CASSVGMTEAFF. CDR3 nucleotide sequence: TGCGCCAGCAGTGTGGGGATGACTGAAGCTTTCTTT.

This clone has a handful of counts. This chain connects TRBV15 to TRBJ1-6; the D gene is possibly TRBD1 (5 bases). Trimming shortened V by 3 bases and J by 8 bases, and 14 bases separated the two germline ends. Per germline, CDR1 LNHNV and CDR2 YYDKDF (reference sequence). The CDR3 is 15 amino acids. DNA for the CDR3: TGTGCCACCAGCAGCGACTCCGGGACCCATTCACCCCTCCACTTT. It encodes CATSSDSGTHSPLHF.

The rearrangement joins TRBV3-1 (or the pseudogene TRBV3-2) to TRBJ2-3, with 9 bases that match TRBD2. V trimming: 0 bases; J trimming: 6 bases; junction bases outside the gene matches: 10. Germline CDR1 reads LGHDT; CDR2 reads YNNKEL (reference sequence). The CDR3 runs 17 residues. The CDR3 nucleotides read TGTGCCAGCAGCCAAGAGTGGGCGGGGGGGCCTTCGGATACGCAGTATTTT. Translation gives CASSQEWAGGPSDTQYF.

The V and J genes are TRBV6-5 and TRBJ1-4; D is unclear. This CDR3 is built from 14 residues. Germline V gene lookup returns CDR1 MNHEY and CDR2 SVGAGI. Trimming shortened V by 0 bases and J by 6 bases, and 8 bases separated the two germline ends. The CDR3 region is CASSYSGNDEKLFF. CDR3 in DNA: TGTGCCAGCAGTTACTCCGGGAACGATGAAAAACTGTTTTTT.

To note about this clone: Additional DNA sequences in this sample encode the identical CDR3. The chain has TRBV27 and TRBJ1-2; D ambiguous. The CDR3 totals 13 residues. V lost 2 bases and J lost 2, with 6 bases in between. Germline V gene lookup returns CDR1 MNHEY and CDR2 SMNVEV (reference sequence). The CDR3, as DNA: TGTGCCAGCAGTTTAGAAGGGAACTATGGCTACACCTTC. Translation gives CASSLEGNYGYTF.

The V call is TRBV3-1 (or the pseudogene TRBV3-2), the J call TRBJ2-5, with D possibly matching TRBD2 (7 bases). The V gene's germline CDR1 is LGHDT and CDR2 YNNKEL (reference sequence). This CDR3 region has 16 residues. V dropped 5 bases and J dropped 2 bases, with 18 bases sitting between them. The CDR3: CASSRGGRGEQETQYF. The CDR3 region has the DNA TGTGCCAGCAGCAGGGGGGGCAGGGGAGAACAAGAGACCCAGTACTTC.

This rearrangement joins TRBV18 to TRBJ2-1; 9 positions agree with TRBD2. There are 21 residues in the CDR3. Germline V gives CDR1 KGHSH, CDR2 LQKENI. Trimming took 2 bases from V and 8 from J; bases not matched to a gene: 25. CDR3 amino acids: CASSPVQSSPGVSGGMDEQFF. Here the CDR3 DNA reads TGTGCCAGCTCACCAGTTCAGTCCTCACCCGGGGTAAGCGGGGGGATGGATGAGCAGTTCTTC.

This chain links TRBV9 with TRBJ1-1; 8 bases are shared with TRBD1. Germline V CDR1 and CDR2: SGDLS, YYNGEE. The J segment lost 4 bases and the V segment lost 4 bases, leaving 12 bases of the junction unmatched. This CDR3 comprises 16 residues. The CDR3 nucleotides read TGTGCCAGCAGCATTCCACCGACAGGGGAAGGCACTGAAGCTTTCTTT. It yields the protein CASSIPPTGEGTEAFF.

This rearrangement joins TRBV28 to TRBJ2-3; D tentatively reads TRBD1 or TRBD2 (5 bases each). The CDR3 extends over 13 amino acids. The germline V gene encodes CDR1 MDHEN and CDR2 SYDVKM. V was clipped by 4 bases and J by 4 bases, with 9 bases between them. The CDR3 sequence: CASSSQGADTQYF. In DNA, the CDR3 is TGTGCCAGCAGTTCTCAGGGAGCAGATACGCAGTATTTT.

Turning to this clone: The junction and the germline gene differ at one end; a read error may be behind it. V usage is TRBV3-1 (or the pseudogene TRBV3-2) and J usage is TRBJ2-3; TRBD2 agrees at 8 bases. Germline-derived CDR1 and CDR2 are LGHDT and YNNKEL (reference sequence). This CDR3 contains 13 residues. CDR3: CASSQPSAGGLNF. CDR3 coding DNA: TGTGCCAGCAGCCAACCTTCGGCGGGGGGATTAAATTTT.

V is TRBV9 and J is TRBJ2-3; the D gene is possibly TRBD2 (6 bases). V was clipped by 0 bases and J by 0 bases, with 8 bases between them. The CDR3 has 15 amino acids. In germline, CDR1 is SGDLS, CDR2 YYNGEE. CDR3 sequence reads: CASSVVAGSTDTQYF. Here the CDR3 DNA reads TGTGCCAGCAGCGTAGTGGCGGGGAGCACAGATACGCAGTATTTT.

This clone was picked up one time. The genes are TRBV19 and TRBJ2-2, with no clear D. Trimming took off 6 bases at V and 7 bases at J, with 9 bases between the two ends. The CDR3 consists of 12 residues. Germline V gene sequence: CDR1 LNHDA, CDR2 SQIVND (reference sequence). As DNA, the CDR3 is TGTGCCAGTAGCATGGGAAGCGGGGAGCTGTTTTTT. Translation: CASSMGSGELFF. Full variable domain (outside the CDR3, taken from reference TRBV19 and TRBJ2-2): DGGITQSPKYLFRKEGQNVTLSCEQNLNHDAMYWYRQDPGQGLRLIYYSQIVNDFQKGDIAEGYSVSREKKESFPLTVTSAQKNPTAFYLCASSMGSGELFFGEGSRLTVL.

V is TRBV5-1 and J is TRBJ2-5; the D is unclear. Germline CDR1 is SGHRS and CDR2 is YFSETQ. This CDR3 has 17 amino acids. V was cut by 0 bases and J by 2 bases, with 17 bases left in between. CDR3 bases: TGCGCCAGCAGCTTGGTAATCAAGAGTACCCAACAAGAGACCCAGTACTTC. Translated, it gives CASSLVIKSTQQETQYF.

V usage is TRBV5-1 and J usage is TRBJ2-3; D possibly corresponds to TRBD2 (5 bases). The CDR3 is 14 residues long. V was trimmed by 0 bases and J by 2 bases, leaving 7 bases between them. From germline, CDR1 is SGHRS and CDR2 YFSETQ. The CDR3 loop is CASSLGRDTDTQYF. The CDR3 bases are TGCGCCAGCAGCTTGGGTCGGGACACAGATACGCAGTATTTT.

The chain carries TRBV11-1 and TRBJ1-5; D is ambiguous. V dropped 5 bases and J dropped 10 bases, with 18 bases sitting between them. CDR3 length equals 14 residues. Germline CDR1 SGHAT, CDR2 FQDESV (reference sequence). CDR3 sequence (DNA): TGTGCCAGCAGCCAGCGTCCTGGGGAGCCACCCCAGCATTTT. Amino acid sequence: CASSQRPGEPPQHF.

A few counts support this clone. The chain's CDR3 is CASSLVGKTANEQFF. The CDR3 nucleotides read TGTGCCAGCAGTTTAGTGGGGAAAACCGCCAATGAGCAGTTCTTC. The chain links TRBV6-2 or TRBV6-3 to TRBJ2-1; D not resolved. This CDR3 is built from 15 residues. Trimming removed 4 bases from V and 6 bases from J, with 16 bases in between. The germline gives CDR1 MNHEY, CDR2 SVGEGT.

The chain recombines TRBV5-1 with TRBJ2-5; 10 nucleotides agree with TRBD2. The CDR3 contains 22 residues. The V segment lost 0 bases and the J segment 2 bases; nucleotides outside the gene matches: 22. In germline, CDR1 is SGHRS, CDR2 YFSETQ. The CDR3 nucleotides are TGCGCCAGCAGCTTGGTACCCCCCCGCGTCCGTCCTAGCGGGAGATCTCAAGAGACCCAGTACTTC. Translation: CASSLVPPRVRPSGRSQETQYF. Using reference TRBV5-1 and TRBJ2-5 for the parts outside the CDR3, the full variable domain is KAGVTQTPRYLIKTRGQQVTLSCSPISGHRSVSWYQQTPGQGLQFLFEYFSETQRNKGNFPGRFSGRQFSNSRSEMNVSTLELGDSALYLCASSLVPPRVRPSGRSQETQYFGPGTRLLVL.

V and J are TRBV29-1 and TRBJ1-2, with 7 bases matching TRBD1. This CDR3 comprises 12 residues. Germline V gene lookup returns CDR1 SQVTM and CDR2 ANQGSEA. The V segment lost 7 bases and the J segment 3 bases; nucleotides outside the gene matches: 5. CDR3 sequence reads: CSAGTADYGYTF. CDR3 DNA: TGCAGCGCTGGGACAGCCGACTATGGCTACACCTTC.

The chain uses TRBV9 and TRBJ1-1; D gene ambiguous. The CDR3 has 13 amino acids. Per the germline V gene, CDR1 is SGDLS and CDR2 is YYNGEE. V was clipped by 0 bases and J by 4 bases, with 7 bases between them. CDR3: CASSVGGSTEAFF. In DNA, the CDR3 is TGTGCCAGCAGCGTAGGAGGGAGCACTGAAGCTTTCTTT.

The rearrangement joins TRBV28 to TRBJ2-1, with D possibly matching TRBD2 (7 bases). V was trimmed by 5 bases and J by 0 bases, leaving 17 bases between them. CDR1 and CDR2 (germline): MDHEN, SYDVKM. The CDR3 has 17 residues. The CDR3 region is CASSPPGGYSSYNEQFF. CDR3 in DNA: TGTGCCAGCAGTCCTCCGGGGGGCTATAGCTCCTACAATGAGCAGTTCTTC.

The count of this clone is one. The chain uses TRBV21-1 and TRBJ2-7; the table's D call, TRBD2, has no DNA check behind it. TRBV21-1 is annotated as a pseudogene. The CDR3 contains 18 residues. In nucleotides, the CDR3 is TGTGCCAGCAGCAAAGCGCGGGTTTTCGGCGGGCTGCCCTACGAGCAGTACTTC. Protein: CASSKARVFGGLPYEQYF.

The chain employs TRBV4-3 and TRBJ2-5, with 8 nucleotides matching TRBD1. V was pared by 0 bases and J by 4 bases, with 4 bases of the junction left unmatched. From germline, CDR1 is LGHNA and CDR2 YSLEER. The CDR3 has 15 residues. CDR3 nucleotides: TGCGCCAGCAGCCAAGAGTTCAGGGGGCGAGAGACCCAGTACTTC. This codes for CASSQEFRGRETQYF.

This chain joins TRBV7-2 and TRBJ2-3, with D hard to call. Germline lookup yields CDR1 SGHTA and CDR2 FQGNSA. V lost 5 bases and J 1 base, leaving 13 bases between the germline ends. This CDR3 contains 15 residues. The CDR3 loop reads CASSRAVLRTDTQYF. For the CDR3, the DNA is TGTGCCAGCAGCAGAGCCGTTCTTCGCACAGATACGCAGTATTTT.

This rearrangement joins TRBV6-5 to TRBJ2-5; 12 bases are a match to TRBD2. The length of the CDR3 is 15 residues. CDR1 MNHEY and CDR2 SVGAGI come from the germline V gene. The V and J ends lost 5 bases and 4 bases, in that order; junction bases with no gene match: 5. CDR3: CASSTRLAGAETQYF. The CDR3 DNA sequence: TGTGCCAGCAGTACGCGACTAGCGGGAGCAGAGACCCAGTACTTC.

The chain links TRBV5-1 to TRBJ2-3; D perhaps matches TRBD1 (5 bases). This CDR3 spans 14 amino acids. Trimming removed 2 bases from V and 5 bases from J, with 12 bases in between. From germline, CDR1 is SGHRS and CDR2 YFSETQ. CDR3 sequence: CASSFLSTGDTQYF. CDR3 nucleotide sequence: TGCGCCAGCAGCTTCTTATCTACAGGAGATACGCAGTATTTT.

The chain uses TRBV18 and TRBJ1-6; D call uncertain. The germline V gene encodes CDR1 KGHSH and CDR2 LQKENI. The CDR3 loop spans 14 amino acids. With 6 bases removed from V and 4 bases from J, the gap between germline ends came to 10 bases. This CDR3 is CASSMTEYNSPLHF. The CDR3, as DNA: TGTGCCAGCTCCATGACGGAATATAATTCACCCCTCCACTTT. The variable domain in full, with the rest retrieved from reference TRBV18 and TRBJ1-6, is NAGVMQNPRHLVRRRGQEARLRCSPMKGHSHVYWYRQLPEEGLKFMVYLQKENIIDESGMPKERFSAEFPKEGPSILRIQQVVRGDSAAYFCASSMTEYNSPLHFGNGTRLTVT.